This T cell receptor (beta chain) was found in a study of blood T cells in healthy people across ages. A word on this clonotype: Its antigen is unknown.

Whole-study findings and limits: A roughly linear age-dependent decrease characterized TCR beta diversity per million T cells. More naive CD4+ cells and higher diversity marked long-lived donors relative to aged donors.

Germline trimming cut 3 bases from V and 9 bases from J; bases unmatched to any gene: 8. The CDR3 extends over 15 amino acids. Germline V CDR1 and CDR2: KGHDR, SFDVKD. Collection of about 9.4 milliliters of peripheral blood was performed for each donor. Sample-barcoded 5' priming and a J-beta primer mix drove a second PCR of about 6 to 12 cycles. TCRdb ran MiXCR on the 5' RACE reads and lists one entry per CDR3 protein. This sample has 790,000 or so distinct CDR3 sequences; more than 55% occur once, and the top ten carry around 24%. The chain carries TRBV24-1 and TRBJ2-1; 9 bases are shared with TRBD2. The sequencing input was blood. The sequence was obtained from a middle-aged man in good health. The CDR3 loop reads CATSDRGRASVEQFF. The CDR3 coding sequence is TGTGCCACCAGTGATCGCGGGAGGGCCTCGGTTGAGCAGTTCTTC.